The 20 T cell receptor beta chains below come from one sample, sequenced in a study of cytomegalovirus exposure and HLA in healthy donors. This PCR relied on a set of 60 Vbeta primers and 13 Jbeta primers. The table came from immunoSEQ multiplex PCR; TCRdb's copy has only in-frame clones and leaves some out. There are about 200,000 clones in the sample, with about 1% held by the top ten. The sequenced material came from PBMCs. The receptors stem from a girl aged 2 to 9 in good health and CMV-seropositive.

CDR3 protein: CASSDPTSGRDNEQFF. For the CDR3, the DNA is TGCGCCAGCAGTGACCCCACTAGCGGGAGAGACAATGAGCAGTTCTTC. The V gene is TRBV10-1, the J gene TRBJ2-1; 11 nucleotides align to TRBD2. The CDR3 runs to 16 residues. The V gene's germline CDR1 is WNHNN and CDR2 SYGVQD (reference sequence). Trimming removed 3 bases from V and 5 bases from J; junction bases left unmatched: 6.

The CDR3 region is CASSDGSNQPQHF. CDR3 nucleotides: TGTGCCAGCAGTGACGGGAGCAATCAGCCCCAGCATTTT. The V gene is TRBV6-6, the J gene TRBJ1-5; D unresolved. The CDR3 consists of 13 residues. V was pared by 5 bases and J by 1 base, with 6 bases between. Germline V gene lookup returns CDR1 MNHNY and CDR2 SVGAGI (reference sequence).

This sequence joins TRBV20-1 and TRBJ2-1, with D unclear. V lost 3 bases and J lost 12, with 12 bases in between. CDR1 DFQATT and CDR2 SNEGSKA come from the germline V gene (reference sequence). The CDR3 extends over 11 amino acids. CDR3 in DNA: TGCAGTGCTAGCGAGGTTCTAGGGCAGTTCTTC. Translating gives CSASEVLGQFF.

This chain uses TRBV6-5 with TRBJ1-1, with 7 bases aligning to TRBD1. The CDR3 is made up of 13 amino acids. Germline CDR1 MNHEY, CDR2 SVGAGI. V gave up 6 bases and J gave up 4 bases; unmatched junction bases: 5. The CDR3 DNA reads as TGTGCCAGCAGCCGCGGACAGGCCACTGAAGCTTTCTTT. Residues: CASSRGQATEAFF.

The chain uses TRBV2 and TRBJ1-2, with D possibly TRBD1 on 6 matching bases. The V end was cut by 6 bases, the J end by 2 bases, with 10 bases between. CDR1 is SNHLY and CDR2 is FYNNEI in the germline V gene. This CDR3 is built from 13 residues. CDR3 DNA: TGTGCCAGCAGGCCGGGACAAAACTATGGCTACACCTTC. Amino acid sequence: CASRPGQNYGYTF.

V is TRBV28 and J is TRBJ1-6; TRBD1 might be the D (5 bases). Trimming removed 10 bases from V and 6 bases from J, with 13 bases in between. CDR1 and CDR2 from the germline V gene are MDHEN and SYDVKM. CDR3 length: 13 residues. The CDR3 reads CATKGGANSPLHF. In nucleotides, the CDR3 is TGTGCCACCAAGGGAGGGGCTAATTCACCCCTCCACTTT.

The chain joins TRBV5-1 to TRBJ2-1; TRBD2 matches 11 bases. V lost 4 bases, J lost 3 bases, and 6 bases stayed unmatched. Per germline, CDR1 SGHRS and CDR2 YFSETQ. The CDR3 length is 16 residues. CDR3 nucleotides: TGCGCCAGCAGCCATAGCGGGAGGGGACGCTACAATGAGCAGTTCTTC. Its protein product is CASSHSGRGRYNEQFF. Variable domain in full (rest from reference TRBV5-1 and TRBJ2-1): KAGVTQTPRYLIKTRGQQVTLSCSPISGHRSVSWYQQTPGQGLQFLFEYFSETQRNKGNFPGRFSGRQFSNSRSEMNVSTLELGDSALYLCASSHSGRGRYNEQFFGPGTRLTVL.

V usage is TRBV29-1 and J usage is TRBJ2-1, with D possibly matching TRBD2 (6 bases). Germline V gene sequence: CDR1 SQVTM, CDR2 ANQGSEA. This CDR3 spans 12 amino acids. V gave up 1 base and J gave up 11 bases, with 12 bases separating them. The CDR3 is CSVEVTSPKQFF. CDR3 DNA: TGCAGCGTTGAAGTGACTAGTCCAAAGCAGTTCTTC.

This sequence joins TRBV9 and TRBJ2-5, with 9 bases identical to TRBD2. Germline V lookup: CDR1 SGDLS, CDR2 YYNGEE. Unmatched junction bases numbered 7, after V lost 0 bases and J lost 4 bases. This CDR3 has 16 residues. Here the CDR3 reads CASSVGLGGRGETQYF. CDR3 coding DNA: TGTGCCAGCAGCGTAGGGTTGGGCGGGAGGGGAGAGACCCAGTACTTC.

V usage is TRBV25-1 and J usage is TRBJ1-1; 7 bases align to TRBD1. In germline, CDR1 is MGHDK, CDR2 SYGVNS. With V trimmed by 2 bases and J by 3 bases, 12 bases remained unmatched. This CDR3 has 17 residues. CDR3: CASSETPSTGTDTEAFF. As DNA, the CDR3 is TGTGCCAGCAGTGAAACCCCCTCGACAGGGACGGACACTGAAGCTTTCTTT.

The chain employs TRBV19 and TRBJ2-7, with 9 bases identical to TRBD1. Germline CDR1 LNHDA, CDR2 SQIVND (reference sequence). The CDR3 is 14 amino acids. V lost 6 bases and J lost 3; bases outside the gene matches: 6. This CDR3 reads CASSDPGQGYEQYF. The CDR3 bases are TGTGCCAGTAGCGACCCGGGACAGGGCTACGAGCAGTACTTC.

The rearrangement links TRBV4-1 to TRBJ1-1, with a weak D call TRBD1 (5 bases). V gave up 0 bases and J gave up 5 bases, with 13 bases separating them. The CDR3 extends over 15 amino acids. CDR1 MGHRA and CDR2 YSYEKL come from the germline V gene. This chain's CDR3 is CASSQETRVRTEAFF. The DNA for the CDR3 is TGCGCCAGCAGCCAAGAGACCAGGGTACGGACTGAAGCTTTCTTT.

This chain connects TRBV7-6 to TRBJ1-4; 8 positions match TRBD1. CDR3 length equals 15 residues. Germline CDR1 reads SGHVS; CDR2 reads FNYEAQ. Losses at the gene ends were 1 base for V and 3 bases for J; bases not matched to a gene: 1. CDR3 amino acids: CASSLVGQANEKLFF. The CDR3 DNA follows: TGTGCCAGCAGCTTAGTGGGACAGGCTAATGAAAAACTGTTTTTT.

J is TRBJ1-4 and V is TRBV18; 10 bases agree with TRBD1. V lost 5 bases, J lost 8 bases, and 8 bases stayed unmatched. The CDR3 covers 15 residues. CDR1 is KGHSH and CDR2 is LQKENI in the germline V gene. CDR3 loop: CASSVRTGGNEKLFF. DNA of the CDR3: TGTGCCAGCTCAGTTCGGACAGGGGGAAACGAAAAACTGTTTTTT.

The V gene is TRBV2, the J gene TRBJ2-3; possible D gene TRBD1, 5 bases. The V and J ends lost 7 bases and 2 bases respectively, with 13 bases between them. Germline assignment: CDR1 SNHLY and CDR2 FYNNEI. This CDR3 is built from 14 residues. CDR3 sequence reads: CASTGRRFTDTQYF. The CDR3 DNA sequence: TGTGCCAGCACAGGGCGCAGGTTCACAGATACGCAGTATTTT.

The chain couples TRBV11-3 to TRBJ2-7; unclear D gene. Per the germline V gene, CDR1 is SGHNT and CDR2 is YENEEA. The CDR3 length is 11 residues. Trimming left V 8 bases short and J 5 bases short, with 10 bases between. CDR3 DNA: TGTGCCAGCGGGCACCTCAACGAGCAGTACTTC. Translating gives CASGHLNEQYF.

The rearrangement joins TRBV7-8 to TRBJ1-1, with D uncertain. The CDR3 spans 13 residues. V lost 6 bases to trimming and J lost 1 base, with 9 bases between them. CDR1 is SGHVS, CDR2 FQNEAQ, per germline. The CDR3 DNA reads TGTGCCAGCAGTCTCACAGCGAACACTGAAGCTTTCTTT. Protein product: CASSLTANTEAFF.

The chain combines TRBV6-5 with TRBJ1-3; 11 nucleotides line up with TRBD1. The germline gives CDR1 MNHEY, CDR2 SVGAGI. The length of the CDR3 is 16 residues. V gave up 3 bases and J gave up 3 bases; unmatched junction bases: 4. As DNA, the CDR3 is TGTGCCAGCAGTTATGGACAGGGGGCTGGTGGAAACACCATATATTTT. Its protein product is CASSYGQGAGGNTIYF.

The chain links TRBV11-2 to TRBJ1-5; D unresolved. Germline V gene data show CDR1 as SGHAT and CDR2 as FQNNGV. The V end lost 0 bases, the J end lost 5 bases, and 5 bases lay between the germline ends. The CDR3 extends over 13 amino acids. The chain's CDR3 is CASSLDRYQPQHF. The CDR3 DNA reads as TGTGCCAGCAGCTTAGATCGTTATCAGCCCCAGCATTTT.

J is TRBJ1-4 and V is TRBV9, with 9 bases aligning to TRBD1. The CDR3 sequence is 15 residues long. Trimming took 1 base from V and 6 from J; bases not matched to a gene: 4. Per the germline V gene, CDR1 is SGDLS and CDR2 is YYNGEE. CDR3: CASSVTGGKDEKLFF. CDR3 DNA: TGTGCCAGCAGCGTAACAGGGGGCAAGGATGAAAAACTGTTTTTT.